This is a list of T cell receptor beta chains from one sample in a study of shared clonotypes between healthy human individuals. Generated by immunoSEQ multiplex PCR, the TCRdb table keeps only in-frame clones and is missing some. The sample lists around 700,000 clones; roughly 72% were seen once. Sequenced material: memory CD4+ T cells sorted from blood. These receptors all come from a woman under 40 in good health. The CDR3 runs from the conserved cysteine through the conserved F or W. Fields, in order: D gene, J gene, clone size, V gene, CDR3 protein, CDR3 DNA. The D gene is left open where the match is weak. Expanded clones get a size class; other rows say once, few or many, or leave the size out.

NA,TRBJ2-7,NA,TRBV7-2,CASSFSAGYLAHEQYF,TGTGCCAGCAGCTTTAGCGCGGGCTACTTAGCCCACGAGCAGTACTTC
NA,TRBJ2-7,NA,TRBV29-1,CSVVRASETYEQYF,TGCAGCGTTGTGCGGGCTAGCGAGACCTACGAGCAGTACTTC
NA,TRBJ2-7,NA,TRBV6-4,CASSDSRQMSTEQYF,TGTGCCAGCAGTGACTCTCGGCAGATGTCTACCGAGCAGTACTTC
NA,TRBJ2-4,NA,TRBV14,CASSRARGVQYF,TGTGCCAGCAGCCGAGCCCGAGGAGTTCAGTACTTC
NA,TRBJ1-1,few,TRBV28,CASSQGRKRAFF,TGTGCCAGCAGTCAAGGACGGAAACGAGCTTTCTTT
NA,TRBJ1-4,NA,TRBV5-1,CASSLGRINEKLFF,TGCGCCAGCAGCCTCGGACGGATTAATGAAAAACTGTTTTTT
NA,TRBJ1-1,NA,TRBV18,CASSPYPGKNTEAFF,TGTGCCAGCTCCCCGTATCCGGGGAAGAACACTGAAGCTTTCTTT
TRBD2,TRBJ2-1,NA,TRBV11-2,CASRALRGETYNEQFF,TGTGCCAGCAGGGCACTTCGGGGGGAAACCTACAATGAGCAGTTCTTC
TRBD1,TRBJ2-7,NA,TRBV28,CASRTDRGSYEQYF,TGTGCCAGCAGGACAGACAGGGGTTCCTACGAGCAGTACTTC
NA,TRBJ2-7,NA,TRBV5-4,CASSLAPASILSEQYF,TGTGCCAGCAGCTTGGCCCCGGCTAGCATCTTGTCCGAGCAGTACTTC
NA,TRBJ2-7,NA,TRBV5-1,CASSLAPRGGSSYEQYF,TGCGCCAGCAGCTTGGCCCCAAGGGGGGGTAGCTCCTACGAGCAGTACTTC
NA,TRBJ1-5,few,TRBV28,CASSLVGQPQHF,TGTGCCAGCAGTTTAGTAGGTCAGCCCCAGCATTTT
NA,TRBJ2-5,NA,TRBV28,CASSGQTPWTQYF,TGTGCCAGCAGTGGACAGACACCTTGGACCCAGTACTTC
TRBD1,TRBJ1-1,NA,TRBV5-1,CASSLGVTGHTEAFF,TGCGCCAGCAGCTTGGGTGTGACAGGGCACACTGAAGCTTTCTTT
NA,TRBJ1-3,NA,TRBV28,CASSPSHRAQGNTIYF,TGTGCCAGCAGTCCCTCACACAGGGCTCAGGGAAACACCATATATTTT
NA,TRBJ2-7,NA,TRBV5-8,CASSLAWGEQYF,TGTGCCAGCAGCTTGGCCTGGGGGGAGCAGTACTTC
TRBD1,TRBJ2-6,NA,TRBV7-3,CASRAGTGTGGANVLTF,TGTGCCAGCAGGGCCGGGACAGGGACGGGAGGGGCCAACGTCCTGACTTTC
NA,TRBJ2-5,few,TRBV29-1,CSVEVLVGTQYF,TGCAGCGTTGAAGTCCTAGTCGGGACCCAGTACTTC
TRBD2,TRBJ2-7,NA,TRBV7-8,CASRLAGSYEQYF,TGTGCCAGCAGACTAGCGGGAAGCTACGAGCAGTACTTC
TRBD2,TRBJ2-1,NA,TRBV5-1,CASSSRRGSSYNEQFF,TGCGCCAGCAGCTCTCGGCGGGGGAGCTCCTACAATGAGCAGTTCTTC
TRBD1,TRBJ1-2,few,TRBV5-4,CASSLADRAGYTF,TGTGCCAGCAGCCTGGCGGACAGGGCTGGCTACACCTTC
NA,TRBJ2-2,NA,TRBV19,CASSIGPRKGRVHSGELFF,TGTGCCAGTAGTATAGGCCCGAGGAAGGGAAGGGTGCATTCCGGGGAGCTGTTTTTT
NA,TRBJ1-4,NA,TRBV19,CASTKTGGNEKLFF,TGTGCCAGTACCAAGACAGGCGGTAATGAAAAACTGTTTTTT
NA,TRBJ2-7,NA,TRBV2,CASTQGYEQYF,TGTGCCAGCACTCAGGGTTACGAGCAGTACTTC
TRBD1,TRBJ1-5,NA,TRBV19,CASSIQGAQPQHF,TGTGCCAGTAGTATCCAGGGGGCTCAGCCCCAGCATTTT
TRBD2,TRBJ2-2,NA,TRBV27,CASSLKIAGNTGELFF,TGTGCCAGCAGTTTAAAAATAGCGGGGAACACCGGGGAGCTGTTTTTT
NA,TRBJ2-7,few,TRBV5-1,CASSQAAGPRGSYEQYF,TGCGCCAGCAGTCAGGCGGCGGGCCCACGGGGCTCCTACGAGCAGTACTTC